The 8 T cell receptor beta chains below come from one sample, sequenced in a study of blood T cell repertoires in COVID-19. Clones were sequenced by immunoSEQ multiplex PCR, and TCRdb holds only the in-frame ones, with some missing. The sample lists about 180,000 clones; 75% to 90% were seen once. The sequenced material came from peripheral blood. These receptors originate from a woman in her 70s with COVID-19, enrolled during active disease.

V is TRBV2 and J is TRBJ2-3; D is ambiguous. V lost 4 bases to trimming and J lost 0 bases, with 5 bases between them. Germline lookup yields CDR1 SNHLY and CDR2 FYNNEI. The CDR3 is made up of 13 amino acids. DNA of the CDR3: TGTGCCAGCAGTGGGGCAAGCACAGATACGCAGTATTTT. Residues: CASSGASTDTQYF.

This chain joins TRBV7-9 and TRBJ1-2; 7 bases map to TRBD1. CDR1 and CDR2 (germline): SEHNR, FQNEAQ (reference sequence). The CDR3 is 14 amino acids. The V segment lost 0 bases and the J segment 4 bases; nucleotides outside the gene matches: 2. CDR3 nucleotide sequence: TGTGCCAGCAGCTTAGCAGGGGGCCCCTATGGCTACACCTTC. Translated: CASSLAGGPYGYTF.

This chain uses TRBV5-4 with TRBJ2-5; 7 bases are a match to TRBD1. This CDR3 contains 15 residues. The V gene end was trimmed by 4 bases and the J gene end by 3 bases; junction bases not matched to a gene: 9. CDR1 and CDR2 (germline): SGHNT, YYREEE (reference sequence). The CDR3 here is CASSPVGTVEETQYF. The CDR3 coding sequence is TGTGCCAGCAGCCCCGTTGGGACAGTTGAAGAGACCCAGTACTTC.

The gene calls are TRBV2 and TRBJ1-6, with a tentative D call TRBD1 (6 bases). Per germline, CDR1 SNHLY and CDR2 FYNNEI. The CDR3 contains 15 residues. With 6 bases removed from V and 5 bases from J, the gap between germline ends came to 14 bases. Written as DNA, the CDR3 is TGTGCCAGCAGGGGGGGGACAACGGATAATTCACCCCTCCACTTT. Amino acid sequence: CASRGGTTDNSPLHF.

CDR3 nucleotides: TGTGCCAGCTCCCCCGGGCTAGCGGGCCTCAATGAGCAGTTCTTC. It encodes CASSPGLAGLNEQFF. The rearrangement joins TRBV3-1 (or the pseudogene TRBV3-2) to TRBJ2-1, with 8 bases aligning to TRBD2. Germline assignment: CDR1 LGHDT and CDR2 YNNKEL (reference sequence). The CDR3 length is 15 residues. Unmatched junction bases numbered 12, after V lost 8 bases and J lost 6 bases.

The chain has TRBV27 and TRBJ2-3; TRBD2 matches 13 bases. The germline V gene has CDR1 MNHEY and CDR2 SMNVEV (reference sequence). This CDR3 is built from 16 residues. V lost 6 bases to trimming and J lost 3 bases; unmatched junction nucleotides: 6. CDR3 in DNA: TGTGCCAGCAGGCGGACGGGACTAGCGGGAACAGATACGCAGTATTTT. The encoded protein is CASRRTGLAGTDTQYF.

The chain joins TRBV19 to TRBJ1-5; D is ambiguous. The germline V gene has CDR1 LNHDA and CDR2 SQIVND (reference sequence). The V end lost 3 bases, the J end lost 0 bases, and 6 bases lay between the germline ends. The CDR3 is made up of 14 amino acids. The CDR3: CASSIGSSNQPQHF. The CDR3 nucleotides are TGTGCCAGTAGTATTGGGAGTAGCAATCAGCCCCAGCATTTT.

CDR3 loop: CASSQPRGTYGYTF. CDR3 nucleotides: TGTGCCAGCAGCCAACCACGGGGTACCTATGGCTACACCTTC. This chain links TRBV4-2 with TRBJ1-2; D remains ambiguous. This CDR3 region has 14 residues. Germline CDR1 reads LGHNA; CDR2 reads YNFKEQ. With 2 bases removed from V and 4 bases from J, the gap between germline ends came to 11 bases.